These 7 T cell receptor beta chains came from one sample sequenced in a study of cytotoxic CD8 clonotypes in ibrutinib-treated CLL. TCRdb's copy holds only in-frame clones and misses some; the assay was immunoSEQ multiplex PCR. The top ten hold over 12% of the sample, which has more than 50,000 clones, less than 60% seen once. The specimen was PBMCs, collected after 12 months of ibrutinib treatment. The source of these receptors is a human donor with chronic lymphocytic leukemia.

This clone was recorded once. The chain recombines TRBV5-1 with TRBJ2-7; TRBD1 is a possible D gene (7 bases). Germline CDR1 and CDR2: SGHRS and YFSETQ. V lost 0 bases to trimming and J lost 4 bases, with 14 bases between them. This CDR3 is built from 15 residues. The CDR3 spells CASSLEQGRSYEQYF. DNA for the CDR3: TGCGCCAGCAGCTTGGAACAGGGGAGGTCGTACGAGCAGTACTTC.

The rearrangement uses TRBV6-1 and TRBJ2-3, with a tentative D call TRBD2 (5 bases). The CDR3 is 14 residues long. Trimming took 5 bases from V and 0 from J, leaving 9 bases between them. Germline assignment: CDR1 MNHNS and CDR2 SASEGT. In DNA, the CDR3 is TGTGCCAGCAGTTCGGGGAAAAGCACAGATACGCAGTATTTT. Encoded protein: CASSSGKSTDTQYF.

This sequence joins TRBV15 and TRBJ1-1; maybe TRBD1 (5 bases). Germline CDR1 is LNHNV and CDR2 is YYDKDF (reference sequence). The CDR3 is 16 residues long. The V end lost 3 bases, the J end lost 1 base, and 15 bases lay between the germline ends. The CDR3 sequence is CATSSLMGLTNTEAFF. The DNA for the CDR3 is TGTGCCACCAGCAGCCTCATGGGGCTAACGAACACTGAAGCTTTCTTT.

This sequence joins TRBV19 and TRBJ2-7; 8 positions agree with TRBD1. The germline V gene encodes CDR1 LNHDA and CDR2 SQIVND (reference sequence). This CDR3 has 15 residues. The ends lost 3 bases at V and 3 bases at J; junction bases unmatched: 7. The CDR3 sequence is CASSIGTGLNYEQYF. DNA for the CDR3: TGTGCCAGTAGTATCGGGACAGGCCTAAACTACGAGCAGTACTTC.

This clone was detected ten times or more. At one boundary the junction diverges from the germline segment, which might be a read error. The CDR3 region is CASSEEGLPF. CDR3 in DNA: TGTGCCAGCAGCGAAGAAGGACTCCCCTTC. The chain is built from TRBV7-9 and TRBJ1-2; no firm D call. The CDR3 has 10 residues. Germline V gives CDR1 SEHNR, CDR2 FQNEAQ (reference sequence).

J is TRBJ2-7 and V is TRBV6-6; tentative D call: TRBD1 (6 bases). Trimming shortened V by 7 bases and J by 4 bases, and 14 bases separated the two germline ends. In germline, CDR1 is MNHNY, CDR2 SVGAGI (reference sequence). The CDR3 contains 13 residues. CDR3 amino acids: CASTYGQGYEQYF. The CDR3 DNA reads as TGTGCCAGCACCTACGGCCAGGGGTACGAGCAGTACTTC.

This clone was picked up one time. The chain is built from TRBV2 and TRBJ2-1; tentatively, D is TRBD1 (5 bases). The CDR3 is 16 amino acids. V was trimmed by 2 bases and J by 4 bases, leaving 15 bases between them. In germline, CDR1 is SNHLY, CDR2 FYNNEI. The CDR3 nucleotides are TGTGCCAGCAGTGAATCGCAGGGATCCCTATACAATGAGCAGTTCTTC. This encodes CASSESQGSLYNEQFF.